The 5 T cell receptor beta chains reported below all come from one sample, sequenced in a study of T cells in tumors after PD-1 blockade. TCRdb's table, derived via immunoSEQ multiplex PCR, lists solely in-frame clones and lacks some. This table holds roughly 47,000 clones, roughly three quarters found once. Material: PBMCs, obtained before anti-PD-1 treatment. These receptors were collected from a human donor with basal cell carcinoma.

V and J are TRBV28 and TRBJ1-1; TRBD1 agrees at 7 bases. Per the germline V gene, CDR1 is MDHEN and CDR2 is SYDVKM. This CDR3 has 12 residues. The V segment lost 6 bases and the J segment 7 bases; nucleotides outside the gene matches: 5. In nucleotides, the CDR3 is TGTGCCAGCAGGCGACAGGGTGATGAAGCTTTCTTT. Its translation is CASRRQGDEAFF.

J is TRBJ2-1 and V is TRBV3-1 (or the pseudogene TRBV3-2); TRBD2 agrees at 9 bases. Trimming took 3 bases from V and 4 from J; bases not matched to a gene: 4. Germline-derived CDR1 and CDR2 are LGHDT and YNNKEL (reference sequence). The CDR3 covers 15 residues. This chain's CDR3 is CASSHSGGGYNEQFF. CDR3 nucleotide sequence: TGTGCCAGCAGCCATAGCGGGGGAGGTTACAATGAGCAGTTCTTC.

This clone was detected a few times. The V and J genes are TRBV25-1 and TRBJ2-5, with 11 bases aligning to TRBD2. Germline CDR1 reads MGHDK; CDR2 reads SYGVNS. CDR3 length equals 15 residues. The V and J ends lost 5 bases and 2 bases, in that order; junction bases with no gene match: 4. The CDR3 nucleotides are TGTGCCAGCAGTCCGACTAGCGGGATTCAAGAGACCCAGTACTTC. It yields the protein CASSPTSGIQETQYF.

The gene calls are TRBV19 and TRBJ1-4, with 11 bases that match TRBD1. The germline CDR1 and CDR2 sequences are LNHDA and SQIVND (reference sequence). The CDR3 sequence is 16 residues long. V lost 5 bases and J lost 8; bases outside the gene matches: 10. The CDR3 protein is CASSLGWDRGNEKLFF. CDR3 bases: TGTGCCAGTAGTTTGGGTTGGGACAGGGGGAACGAAAAACTGTTTTTT.

The chain recombines TRBV5-6 with TRBJ2-1; D is uncertain. Germline CDR1 is SGHDT and CDR2 is YYEEEE. CDR3 length equals 15 residues. The V and J ends lost 0 bases and 9 bases respectively, with 16 bases between them. The CDR3 nucleotides read TGTGCCAGCAGCTTGGTTTCGGAGCTTAAGAGTGAGCAGTTCTTC. Translated, it gives CASSLVSELKSEQFF. The variable domain in full, completed from reference TRBV5-6 and TRBJ2-1, reads DAGVTQSPTHLIKTRGQQVTLRCSPKSGHDTVSWYQQALGQGPQFIFQYYEEEERQRGNFPDRFSGHQFPNYSSELNVNALLLGDSALYLCASSLVSELKSEQFFGPGTRLTVL.